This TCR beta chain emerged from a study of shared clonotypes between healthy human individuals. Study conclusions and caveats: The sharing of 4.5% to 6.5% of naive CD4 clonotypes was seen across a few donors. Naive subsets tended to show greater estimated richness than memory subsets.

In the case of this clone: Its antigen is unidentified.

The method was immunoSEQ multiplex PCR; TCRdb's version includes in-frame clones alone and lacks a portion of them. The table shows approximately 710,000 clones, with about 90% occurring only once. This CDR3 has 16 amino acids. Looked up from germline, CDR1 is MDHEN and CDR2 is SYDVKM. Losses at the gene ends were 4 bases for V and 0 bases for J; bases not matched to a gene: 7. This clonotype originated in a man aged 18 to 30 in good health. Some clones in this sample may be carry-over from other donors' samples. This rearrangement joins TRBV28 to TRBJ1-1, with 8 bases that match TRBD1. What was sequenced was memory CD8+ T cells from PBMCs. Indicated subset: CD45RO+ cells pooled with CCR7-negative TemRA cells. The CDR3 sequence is CASSWTGMSLNTEAFF. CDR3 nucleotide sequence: TGTGCCAGCAGTTGGACAGGGATGTCGCTGAACACTGAAGCTTTCTTT.